There are many counts of the clone carrying this T cell receptor beta chain. As yet, its antigen is unknown. The length of the CDR3 is 14 residues. Germline loops: CDR1 MNHEY, CDR2 SVGAGI. V was pared by 2 bases and J by 4 bases, with 9 bases between. The source of the sample is a study of molecular identifiers for immune sequencing clone quantification. Making the bulk TCR libraries relied on previously described methods and listed TCR primers. Via MiXCR, TCRdb re-called the PCR reads, giving one row per CDR3 protein. The table includes some 89,000 distinct CDR3 sequences, around 24% detected once. Points from the study as a whole: The study reportedly detected spiked Jurkat TCR RNA from one cell among some 940,000 naive cells.

J is TRBJ2-1 and V is TRBV6-5; TRBD1 or TRBD2 may be the D gene (6 bases each). The TCR sequence derives from a human donor in good health. Some libraries in this study had Jurkat cell RNA spiked in. The material sequenced was naive CD8+ T cells from blood, with Jurkat cell RNA spiked in. The subset denotes: FACS-sorted CD8+CD4-CCR7+CD45RA+ naive T cells. CDR3 coding DNA: TGTGCCAGCAGTTACGGAGGGGGGTACAATGAGCAGTTCTTC. Amino acid sequence: CASSYGGGYNEQFF.